Each of the 10 T cell receptor beta chains below was sequenced from the same sample in a study of blood T cell repertoires in COVID-19. Here immunoSEQ multiplex PCR was the method, and the copy in TCRdb shows in-frame clones only, minus some. The table has over 200,000 clones, 84% seen once. Source material: peripheral blood. Receptors were obtained from a woman older than 75 with COVID-19, enrolled during active disease.

The V call is TRBV5-1, the J call TRBJ2-5; 7 bases map to TRBD2. V was pared by 0 bases and J by 4 bases, with 9 bases of the junction left unmatched. Germline assignment: CDR1 SGHRS and CDR2 YFSETQ. This CDR3 is 16 amino acids long. CDR3 residues: CASSLAPPGGSETQYF. CDR3 sequence (DNA): TGCGCCAGCAGCTTGGCCCCACCGGGGGGATCAGAGACCCAGTACTTC.

The gene calls are TRBV18 and TRBJ1-3; D not certain. V was clipped by 3 bases and J by 0 bases, with 9 bases between them. CDR3 length: 15 amino acids. Per germline, CDR1 KGHSH and CDR2 LQKENI. CDR3 coding DNA: TGTGCCAGCTCACCGGAGTTGAGCTCTGGAAACACCATATATTTT. Translating it yields CASSPELSSGNTIYF.

The genes are TRBV5-4 and TRBJ2-5, with a weak D call TRBD2 (6 bases). From germline, CDR1 is SGHNT and CDR2 YYREEE (reference sequence). The CDR3 loop spans 15 amino acids. V was cut by 5 bases and J by 1 base, with 15 bases left in between. This chain's CDR3 is CASRPQVSGQETQYF. The DNA for the CDR3 is TGTGCCAGCAGACCACAGGTTAGCGGCCAAGAGACCCAGTACTTC.

This chain joins TRBV6-2 or TRBV6-3 and TRBJ2-2, with 7 bases identical to TRBD1. The germline V gene has CDR1 MNHEY and CDR2 SVGEGT. Losses at the gene ends were 2 bases for V and 10 bases for J; bases not matched to a gene: 7. CDR3 length equals 14 residues. The CDR3 nucleotides read TGTGCCAGCAGTTACACCCGACAGGGCACGGAGCTGTTTTTT. This gives the protein CASSYTRQGTELFF.

The rearrangement joins TRBV28 to TRBJ2-3; 12 nucleotides agree with TRBD2. Trimming at V came to 7 bases and at J to 4 bases, leaving 15 bases not matched to a gene. The CDR3 loop spans 18 amino acids. CDR1 is MDHEN, CDR2 SYDVKM, per germline. CDR3 protein: CASTPWGPSGRAPDTQYF. The CDR3, as DNA: TGTGCCAGCACCCCCTGGGGCCCTAGCGGGAGGGCCCCAGATACGCAGTATTTT.

J is TRBJ1-1 and V is TRBV29-1; TRBD1 aligns across 8 bases. V gave up 4 bases and J gave up 1 base; unmatched junction bases: 2. CDR3 size: 13 residues. Looked up from germline, CDR1 is SQVTM and CDR2 is ANQGSEA. CDR3 DNA: TGCAGCGTTGTTGGACAGGGGAACACTGAAGCTTTCTTT. Residues: CSVVGQGNTEAFF.

The chain links TRBV11-1 to TRBJ2-1; 11 nucleotides line up with TRBD2. CDR1 is SGHAT, CDR2 FQDESV, per germline (reference sequence). The ends lost 5 bases at V and 0 bases at J; junction bases unmatched: 3. The CDR3 totals 16 residues. CDR3 residues: CASSRTSGFSYNEQFF. The CDR3 nucleotides read TGTGCCAGCAGCCGGACTAGCGGGTTCTCCTACAATGAGCAGTTCTTC.

The CDR3 DNA sequence: TGTGCCAGCAGGGACAGGGGACTACGGGAAAAACTGTTTTTT. Its translation is CASRDRGLREKLFF. The chain is built from TRBV28 and TRBJ1-4, with 9 nucleotides matching TRBD1. The V segment lost 6 bases and the J segment 8 bases; nucleotides outside the gene matches: 7. From germline, CDR1 is MDHEN and CDR2 SYDVKM. CDR3 length: 14 amino acids. The full variable domain, completed using reference TRBV28 and TRBJ1-4, is DVKVTQSSRYLVKRTGEKVFLECVQDMDHENMFWYRQDPGLGLRLIYFSYDVKMKEKGDIPEGYSVSREKKERFSLILESASTNQTSMYLCASRDRGLREKLFFGSGTQLSVL.

This clone was detected only once. This rearrangement joins TRBV2 to TRBJ2-5, with a tentative D call TRBD1 (5 bases). Trimming pared 8 bases from V and 5 bases from J, leaving 9 bases between. CDR1 is SNHLY and CDR2 is FYNNEI in the germline V gene. The CDR3 runs to 11 residues. CDR3 coding DNA: TGTGCCAGCGGGGCCGGGGAGACCCAGTACTTC. It is translated as CASGAGETQYF.

The gene calls are TRBV9 and TRBJ1-6; D remains unclear. Germline-derived CDR1 and CDR2 are SGDLS and YYNGEE. With 4 bases removed from V and 10 bases from J, the gap between germline ends came to 12 bases. The CDR3 runs to 13 residues. CDR3 sequence: CASSPGERSPLHF. CDR3 sequence (DNA): TGTGCCAGCAGCCCCGGCGAGAGGTCACCCCTCCACTTT.